Listed below are T cell receptor beta chains from one sample, sequenced in a study of T cells in localized non-small cell lung cancer. The protocol was immunoSEQ multiplex PCR, while the TCRdb copy is restricted to in-frame clones and leaves out a portion. The sample shows some 64,000 clones, about four fifths of them seen only once. The specimen was PBMCs, collected before any cancer treatment. The origin of the receptors is a man aged 40-75 years with stage II lung adenocarcinoma. Both conserved end residues are part of each CDR3. Fields, in order: V gene, D gene, CDR3 length, J gene, clone size, CDR3 DNA, CDR3 protein. The D gene is left open where the match is weak. Size tells how often a clone was seen (once, few, many) or the class of an expanded clone, and some rows leave it out.

>TRBV4-3|-|15|TRBJ2-1|-
TGCGCCAGCAGCCAGAATACACGGGACCAGGGCTACCAGTTCTTC
CASSQNTRDQGYQFF
>TRBV5-1|-|12|TRBJ2-3|-
TGCGCCAGCAGCTTGCGGGCAGATACGCAGTATTTT
CASSLRADTQYF
>TRBV25-1|-|14|TRBJ1-3|few
TGTGCCAGCAGCGGGACCCTGGGGGGAAACACCATATATTTT
CASSGTLGGNTIYF
>TRBV29-1|-|12|TRBJ2-1|-
TGCAGCGTTGAAGGAGGCTACAATGAGCAGTTCTTC
CSVEGGYNEQFF
>TRBV11-2|TRBD1|14|TRBJ2-5|-
TGTGCCAGCAGCCCAGACAGGGGGGGAGAGACCCAGTACTTC
CASSPDRGGETQYF
>TRBV11-2|-|14|TRBJ1-1|-
TGTGCCAGCAGCTTATCCGGACGGAACACTGAAGCTTTCTTT
CASSLSGRNTEAFF
>TRBV11-2|TRBD2|15|TRBJ2-3|-
TGTGCCAGCAGCTTGCTAGCGGGAGGGACAGATACGCAGTATTTT
CASSLLAGGTDTQYF
>TRBV6-6|-|14|TRBJ1-3|few
TGTGCCAGCAGTGCGACTCGGCAAAGAAACACCATATATTTT
CASSATRQRNTIYF
>TRBV5-1|-|13|TRBJ2-5|-
TGCGCCAGCAGCTTGGGTCAACAAGAGACCCAGTACTTC
CASSLGQQETQYF
>TRBV18|TRBD1|15|TRBJ1-2|few
TGTGCCAGCTCACCAAATTCCGGACAGGGGTTCGGCTACACCTTC
CASSPNSGQGFGYTF
>TRBV5-6|-|16|TRBJ1-2|-
TGTGCCAGCAGCCGGGGGCAGGGGAGATCTGACTATGGCTACACCTTC
CASSRGQGRSDYGYTF
>TRBV11-2|-|14|TRBJ1-1|few
TGTGCCAGCAGCTTAGCAGGGTTGAACACTGAAGCTTTCTTT
CASSLAGLNTEAFF
>TRBV19|-|13|TRBJ1-1|-
TGTGCCAGTAGTATTCGAAGGAGCACTGAAGCTTTCTTT
CASSIRRSTEAFF
>TRBV19|-|16|TRBJ2-2|once
TGTGCCAGTACCGCCCTGGGGAGCATTTTATCCGGGGAGCTGTTTTTT
CASTALGSILSGELFF
>TRBV7-9|TRBD1|15|TRBJ1-4|once
TGTGCCAGCAGCTTGGGGACAGGAAGTAATGAAAAACTGTTTTTT
CASSLGTGSNEKLFF
>TRBV7-3|-|15|TRBJ1-1|-
TGTGCCAGCAGCCCATCGCCGGGAGGCAACACTGAAGCTTTCTTT
CASSPSPGGNTEAFF
>TRBV15|-|15|TRBJ1-2|-
TGTGCCACCAGCAGAGAGATCGGCAGGGGCTATGGCTACACCTTC
CATSREIGRGYGYTF
>TRBV4-3|TRBD2|15|TRBJ2-5|-
TGCGCCAGCAGCCAAGTAGCGGGAGCGGGAGAGACCCAGTACTTC
CASSQVAGAGETQYF
>TRBV7-8|-|15|TRBJ2-7|-
TGTGCCAGCAGCAAGGGACTTCTCAGCTCCTACGAGCAGTACTTC
CASSKGLLSSYEQYF
>TRBV5-1|TRBD2|15|TRBJ2-7|-
TGCGCCAGCAGTACGACTAGCGGGAGAAGTGGCGAGCAGTACTTC
CASSTTSGRSGEQYF